One T cell receptor beta chain is described in this entry. This sample is drawn from a study of shared clonotypes between healthy human individuals. Study information: Used for every donor were three CD4 naive, three CD4 memory, two CD8 naive and one CD8 memory plate.

Each PCR replicate from the sorted subsets contained about 200 ng DNA, which is about 31,000 T cell genomes. The assay was immunoSEQ multiplex PCR, and TCRdb's table has in-frame clones only and misses some. Counted here are 400,000 or so clones, approximately 97% occurring once; the ten biggest clones make up around 0.29%. V dropped 8 bases and J dropped 0 bases, with 11 bases sitting between them. CDR3 size: 13 residues. Germline loops: CDR1 SNHLY, CDR2 FYNNEI. This rearrangement joins TRBV2 to TRBJ2-7; D gene ambiguous. Sequences were obtained from memory CD8+ T cells sorted from blood. The subset denotes: CD45RO+ cells pooled with CCR7-negative TemRA cells. This TCR was sampled from a man aged 25-40 years in good health. The CDR3 bases are TGTGCCAGCTTTATGGATAGCTCCTACGAGCAGTACTTC. This translates into CASFMDSSYEQYF. Full variable domain (remainder filled in from reference TRBV2 and TRBJ2-7): EPEVTQTPSHQVTQMGQEVILRCVPISNHLYFYWYRQILGQKVEFLVSFYNNEISEKSEIFDDQFSVERPDGSNFTLKIRSTKLEDSAMYFCASFMDSSYEQYFGPGTRLTVT.